This TCR beta chain was observed in a study of T cells after yellow fever vaccination. Overall study results and limits: Re-detected after boosting: most primary clones, 96% of CD4 and about 85% of CD8.

This clonotype was observed a handful of times. What it binds is not known. The CDR3 is 15 amino acids. In germline, CDR1 is SEHNR, CDR2 FQNEAQ (reference sequence). With 5 bases clipped from V and 3 bases from J, the junction kept 6 bases outside the gene matches. In making TCR cDNA, 5'RACE template switching added a universal primer site and UMIs to it. A single record per CDR3 protein comes from TCRdb applying MiXCR to the 5' RACE reads. The table includes approximately 580,000 distinct CDR3 sequences, about a sixth detected once. The sample in question was PBMCs, obtained 4 to 6 days after the first yellow fever vaccination. V is TRBV7-9 and J is TRBJ1-3, with 8 bases identical to TRBD1. The TCR sequence derives from a man in his late teens or twenties who received the YFV17D yellow fever vaccine. CDR3 bases: TGTGCCAGCAGCCCCAGACAGGGGAGTGGAAACACCATATATTTT. Its translation: CASSPRQGSGNTIYF. The full variable domain, with the rest looked up from reference TRBV7-9 and TRBJ1-3, is DTGVSQNPRHKITKRGQNVTFRCDPISEHNRLYWYRQTLGQGPEFLTYFQNEAQLEKSRLLSDRFSAERPKGSFSTLEIQRTEQGDSAMYLCASSPRQGSGNTIYFGEGSWLTVV.